This TCR beta chain is from a study of cytomegalovirus exposure and HLA in healthy donors. The CDR3 is made up of 10 amino acids. Trimming left V 6 bases short and J 4 bases short, with 4 bases between. Germline V gene data show CDR1 as MNHGY and CDR2 as SVAAGI. The table came from immunoSEQ multiplex PCR; TCRdb's copy has only in-frame clones and leaves some out. This sample has a few hundred thousand clones; over 70% occur once, and the top ten carry over 12%. The receptor was derived from a young woman in good health and CMV-seropositive. The sequencing sample was made of PBMCs. V and J are TRBV6-9 and TRBJ2-7, with no clear D. CDR3 in amino acids: CASSPYEQYF. CDR3 nucleotides: TGTGCCAGCAGCCCTTACGAGCAGTACTTC.